This T cell receptor beta chain was obtained from a study of blood T cell repertoires in COVID-19. At the level of the study: Samples taken during acute and convalescent COVID-19 were collected in the United States, Italy and Spain. PBMCs, B-cell-depleted T cells, or T cells were the source of the cDNA or gDNA that made up the material.

This CDR3 has 13 amino acids. The junction had 4 bases not matched to a gene; V was cut back by 6 bases and J by 3 bases. CDR1 and CDR2 (germline): MNHNY, SVGAGI (reference sequence). This clone was counted once. Per the study methods: Amplification of reference gene primers provided the estimated nucleated cell counts. This table comes from immunoSEQ multiplex PCR, and its TCRdb copy is limited to in-frame clones, with some not included. Clonal size and the V and J genes are those of that table, whereas D and trimming came from the DNA. The sample includes around 230,000 clones, approximately 86% seen only once; the top ten take 0.55% to 0.75%.

Sequencing was performed on peripheral blood. The sequence was obtained from a middle-aged man with acute or convalescent COVID-19. V is TRBV6-6 and J is TRBJ1-2; 7 positions match TRBD1. The CDR3 region has the DNA TGTGCCAGCAGGGCCGGGACAGACTATGGCTACACCTTC. As protein: CASRAGTDYGYTF.